This record looks at one T cell receptor beta chain sequence and its context. The CDR3 covers 13 residues. Trimming removed 4 bases from V and 4 bases from J, with 11 bases in between. Germline V gene lookup returns CDR1 SGHTS and CDR2 YDEGEE. The sample originates from a study of shared clonotypes between healthy human individuals. The assay used deep level. Data came from immunoSEQ multiplex PCR; TCRdb stores just in-frame clones and leaves some out. The data show some 1.4 million clones, around 97% seen once. The J gene is TRBJ1-2, the V gene TRBV5-8; TRBD1 might be the D (6 bases). This TCR was sampled from a man younger than 40 in good health. Sequencing used naive CD4+ T cells sorted from blood. Subset meaning: CD45RA+ positively selected. Here the CDR3 DNA reads TGTGCCAGCAGCGGCAGGGGCTTCTATGGCTACACCTTC. This codes for CASSGRGFYGYTF.